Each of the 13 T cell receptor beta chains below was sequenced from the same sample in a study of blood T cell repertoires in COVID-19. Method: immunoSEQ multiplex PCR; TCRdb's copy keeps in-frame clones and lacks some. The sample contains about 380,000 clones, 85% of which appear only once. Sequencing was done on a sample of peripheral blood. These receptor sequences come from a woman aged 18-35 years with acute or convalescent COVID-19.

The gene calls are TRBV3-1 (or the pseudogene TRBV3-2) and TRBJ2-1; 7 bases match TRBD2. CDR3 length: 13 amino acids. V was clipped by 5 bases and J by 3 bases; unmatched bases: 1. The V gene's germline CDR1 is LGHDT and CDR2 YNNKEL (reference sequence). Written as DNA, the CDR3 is TGTGCCAGCAGCAGGACTAGCTACAATGAGCAGTTCTTC. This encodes CASSRTSYNEQFF.

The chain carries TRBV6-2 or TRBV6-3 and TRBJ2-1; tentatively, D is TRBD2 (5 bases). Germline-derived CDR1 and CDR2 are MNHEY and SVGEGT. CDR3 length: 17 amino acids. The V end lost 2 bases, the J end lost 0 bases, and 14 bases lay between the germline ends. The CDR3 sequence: CASSYQVGISSYNEQFF. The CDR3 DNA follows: TGTGCCAGCAGTTACCAGGTCGGGATAAGCTCCTACAATGAGCAGTTCTTC.

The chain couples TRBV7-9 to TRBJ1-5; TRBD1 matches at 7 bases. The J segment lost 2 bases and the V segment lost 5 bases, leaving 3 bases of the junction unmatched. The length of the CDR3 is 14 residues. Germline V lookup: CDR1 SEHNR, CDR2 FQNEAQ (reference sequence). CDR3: CASSAGGGNQPQHF. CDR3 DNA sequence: TGTGCCAGCAGCGCAGGGGGTGGCAATCAGCCCCAGCATTTT.

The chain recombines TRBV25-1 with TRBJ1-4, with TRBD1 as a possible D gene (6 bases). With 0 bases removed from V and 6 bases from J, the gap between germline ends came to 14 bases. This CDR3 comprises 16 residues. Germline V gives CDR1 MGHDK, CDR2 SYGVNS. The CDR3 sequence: CASSEYPGGGDEKLFF. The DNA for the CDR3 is TGTGCCAGCAGTGAATACCCCGGGGGGGGCGATGAAAAACTGTTTTTT.

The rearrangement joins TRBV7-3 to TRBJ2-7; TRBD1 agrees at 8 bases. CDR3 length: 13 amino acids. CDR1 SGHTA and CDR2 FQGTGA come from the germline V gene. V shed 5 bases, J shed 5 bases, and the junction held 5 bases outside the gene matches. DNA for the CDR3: TGTGCCAGCAGCGTCCAGGGGGCGGACGAGCAGTACTTC. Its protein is CASSVQGADEQYF.

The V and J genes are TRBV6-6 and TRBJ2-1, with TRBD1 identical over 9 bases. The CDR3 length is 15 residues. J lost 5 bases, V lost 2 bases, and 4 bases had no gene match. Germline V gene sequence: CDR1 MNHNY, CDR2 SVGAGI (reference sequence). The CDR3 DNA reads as TGTGCCAGCAGTTACCCGGGACAGGGAGACAATGAGCAGTTCTTC. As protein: CASSYPGQGDNEQFF.

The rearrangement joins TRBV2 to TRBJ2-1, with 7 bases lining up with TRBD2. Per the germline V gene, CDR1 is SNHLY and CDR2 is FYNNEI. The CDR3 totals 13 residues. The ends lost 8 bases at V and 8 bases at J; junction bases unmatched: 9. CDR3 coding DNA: TGTGCCAGCGGGAGGGAGTGGATATATGAGCAGTTCTTC. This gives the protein CASGREWIYEQFF.

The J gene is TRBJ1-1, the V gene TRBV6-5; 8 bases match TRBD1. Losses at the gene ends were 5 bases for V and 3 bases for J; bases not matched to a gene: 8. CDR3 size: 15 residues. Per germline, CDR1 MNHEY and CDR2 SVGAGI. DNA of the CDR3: TGTGCCAGCAGTCGACAGGGGCGTCATGACACTGAAGCTTTCTTT. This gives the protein CASSRQGRHDTEAFF.

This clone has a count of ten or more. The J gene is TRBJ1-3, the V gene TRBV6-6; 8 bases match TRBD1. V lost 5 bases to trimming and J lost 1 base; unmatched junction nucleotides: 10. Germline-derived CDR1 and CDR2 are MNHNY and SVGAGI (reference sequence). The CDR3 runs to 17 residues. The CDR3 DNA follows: TGTGCCAGCAGTCTTGTCGGACAGGGTGTTTCTGGAAACACCATATATTTT. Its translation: CASSLVGQGVSGNTIYF.

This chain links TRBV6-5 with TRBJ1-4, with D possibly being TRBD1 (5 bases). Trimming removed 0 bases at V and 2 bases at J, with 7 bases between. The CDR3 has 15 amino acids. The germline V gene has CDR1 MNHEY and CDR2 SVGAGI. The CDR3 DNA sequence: TGTGCCAGCAGTTACTCGGCAGGGACTAATGAAAAACTGTTTTTT. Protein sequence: CASSYSAGTNEKLFF.

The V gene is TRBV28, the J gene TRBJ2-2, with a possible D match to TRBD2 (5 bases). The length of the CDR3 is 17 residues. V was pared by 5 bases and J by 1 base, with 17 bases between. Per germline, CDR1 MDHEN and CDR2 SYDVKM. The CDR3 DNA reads TGTGCCAGCAGTCCCGTAAGTTCGGGGAAGAACACCGGGGAGCTGTTTTTT. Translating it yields CASSPVSSGKNTGELFF.

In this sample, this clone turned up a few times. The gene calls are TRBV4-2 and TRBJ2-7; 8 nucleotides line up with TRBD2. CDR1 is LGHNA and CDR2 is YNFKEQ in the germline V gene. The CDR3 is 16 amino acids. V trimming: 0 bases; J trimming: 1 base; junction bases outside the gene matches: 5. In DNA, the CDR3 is TGTGCCAGCAGCCAAGAGGGGGCTAGCGGGTCCTACGAGCAGTACTTC. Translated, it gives CASSQEGASGSYEQYF.

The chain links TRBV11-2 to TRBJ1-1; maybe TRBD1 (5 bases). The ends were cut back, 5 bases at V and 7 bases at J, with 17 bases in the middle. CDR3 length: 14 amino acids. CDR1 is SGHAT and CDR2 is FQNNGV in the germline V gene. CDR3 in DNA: TGTGCCAGCAGCCCCTTTATGGGGCAGTTTGAAGCTTTCTTT. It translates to CASSPFMGQFEAFF.